This T cell receptor beta chain was identified in a study of shared clonotypes between healthy human individuals. A few counts support this clone. Other DNA sequences in this sample translate to the same CDR3. Profiled with immunoSEQ multiplex PCR; TCRdb holds only in-frame clones, not every one. The sample shows 470,000 or so clones, around four fifths of them seen only once. Healthy and HIV-negative, the adult donors had no recent acute infections or vaccinations. The CDR3 is 12 amino acids. Trimming removed 5 bases at V and 0 bases at J, with 3 bases between. Germline V gene data show CDR1 as SGHTA and CDR2 as FQGNSA.

Specimen: PBMCs. This rearrangement joins TRBV7-2 to TRBJ2-3; D call uncertain. The TCR was taken from a woman aged 40 to 55 in good health. Some clones in this sample may be carry-over from other donors' samples. In DNA, the CDR3 is TGTGCCAGCAGCCCCAGCACAGATACGCAGTATTTT. Protein: CASSPSTDTQYF.